This is a list of T cell receptor beta chains from one sample in a study of a mutant IDH1 vaccine in newly diagnosed glioma. Sequencing was performed with immunoSEQ multiplex PCR; in TCRdb, only in-frame clones are kept and a portion is missing. The sample carries tens of thousands of clones, less than 85% recorded once. Their specific antigens are unknown. This material consisted of PBMCs, taken from a glioma patient whose treatment included an IDH1 peptide vaccine. These receptors all stem from a man between 18 and 35 years old with glioma. Some clones in this sample may be carry-over from other donors' samples. CDR3s include the opening cysteine and the closing phenylalanine or tryptophan. The D gene is left open where the match is weak. The listing skips clone size in some rows; elsewhere it reads once, few, many or a size class.

CASSSLTSGSTDTQYF,TGTGCCAGCAGTTCTCTGACTAGCGGCAGCACAGATACGCAGTATTTT,-,TRBJ2-3,TRBD2,TRBV6-5
CAISGLSSTDTQYF,TGTGCCATCAGTGGACTTTCATCCACAGATACGCAGTATTTT,-,TRBJ2-3,-,TRBV10-3
CASSEQGPSFGETQYF,TGTGCCAGCAGTGAACAGGGACCTTCTTTCGGGGAGACCCAGTACTTC,few,TRBJ2-5,-,TRBV2
CASSLLPGTDSYEQYF,TGTGCCAGCAGCCTTCTCCCCGGGACAGACTCCTACGAGCAGTACTTC,-,TRBJ2-7,TRBD1,TRBV7-9
CASSDWGGTENEKLFF,TGTGCCAGCAGTGACTGGGGGGGTACCGAGAATGAAAAACTGTTTTTT,-,TRBJ1-4,-,TRBV2
CASSWTAQPYEQYF,TGTGCCAGCAGCTGGACTGCTCAACCCTACGAGCAGTACTTC,-,TRBJ2-7,-,TRBV7-9
CASSIKGFNTEAFF,TGTGCCAGTAGTATTAAGGGGTTTAACACTGAAGCTTTCTTT,-,TRBJ1-1,-,TRBV19
CASSQSSGAQHF,TGTGCCAGCAGCCAGTCCTCGGGGGCCCAGCATTTT,-,TRBJ1-5,-,TRBV14
CASSFSTDTEAFF,TGTGCCAGCAGCTTTTCTACAGACACTGAAGCTTTCTTT,-,TRBJ1-1,-,TRBV5-4
CASSEQHYGYTF,TGTGCCAGCAGTGAACAGCACTATGGCTACACCTTC,-,TRBJ1-2,-,TRBV6-1
CASSPRANTGELFF,TGTGCCAGCAGCCCCAGAGCAAACACCGGGGAGCTGTTTTTT,-,TRBJ2-2,-,TRBV7-9
CASSYPTGNSNQPQHF,TGTGCCAGCAGTTACCCGACAGGGAATAGCAATCAGCCCCAGCATTTT,-,TRBJ1-5,TRBD1,TRBV6-6
CASSLTDYNEQFF,TGTGCCAGCAGCTTGACGGATTACAATGAGCAGTTCTTC,-,TRBJ2-1,-,TRBV5-6
CASSPIRQGADENIQYF,TGCGCCAGCAGCCCCATTAGACAGGGGGCTGATGAAAACATTCAGTACTTC,-,TRBJ2-4,TRBD1,TRBV4-1